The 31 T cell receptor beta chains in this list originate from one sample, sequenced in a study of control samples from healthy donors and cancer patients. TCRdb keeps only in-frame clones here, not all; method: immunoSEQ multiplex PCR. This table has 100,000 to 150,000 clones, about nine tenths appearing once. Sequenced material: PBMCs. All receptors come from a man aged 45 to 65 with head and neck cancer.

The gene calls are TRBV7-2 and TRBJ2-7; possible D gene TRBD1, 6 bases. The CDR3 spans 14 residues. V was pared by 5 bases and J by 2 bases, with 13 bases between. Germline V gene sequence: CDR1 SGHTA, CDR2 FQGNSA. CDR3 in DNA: TGTGCCAGCAGCCAATTAGGGGGAGCCTACGAGCAGTACTTC. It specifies CASSQLGGAYEQYF.

CDR3 bases: TGTGCCAGCAGTGTCGAGACAGGGGGTAATGGCTACACCTTC. As protein: CASSVETGGNGYTF. This sequence joins TRBV2 and TRBJ1-2; 9 bases are a match to TRBD1. The CDR3 contains 14 residues. Unmatched junction bases numbered 6, after V lost 4 bases and J lost 6 bases. Germline lookup yields CDR1 SNHLY and CDR2 FYNNEI.

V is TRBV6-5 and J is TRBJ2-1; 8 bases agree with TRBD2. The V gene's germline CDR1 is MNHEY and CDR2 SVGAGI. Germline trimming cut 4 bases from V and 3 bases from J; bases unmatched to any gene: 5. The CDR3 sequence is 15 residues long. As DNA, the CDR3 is TGTGCCAGCAGTTTTACTAGCGGCATCTACAATGAGCAGTTCTTC. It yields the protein CASSFTSGIYNEQFF.

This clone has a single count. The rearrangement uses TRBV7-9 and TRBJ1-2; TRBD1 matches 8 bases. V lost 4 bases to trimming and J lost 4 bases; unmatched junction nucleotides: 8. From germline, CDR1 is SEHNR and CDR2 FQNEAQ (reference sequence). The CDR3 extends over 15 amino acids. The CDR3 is CASSWARTGFYGYTF. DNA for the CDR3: TGTGCCAGCAGCTGGGCCCGGACAGGGTTCTATGGCTACACCTTC.

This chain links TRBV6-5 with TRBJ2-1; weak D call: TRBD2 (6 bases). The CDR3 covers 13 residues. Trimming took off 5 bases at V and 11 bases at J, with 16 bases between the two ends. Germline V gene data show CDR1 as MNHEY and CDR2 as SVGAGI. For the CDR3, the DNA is TGTGCCAGCAGTATATATAATAGCGGCAAGCAGTTCTTC. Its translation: CASSIYNSGKQFF.

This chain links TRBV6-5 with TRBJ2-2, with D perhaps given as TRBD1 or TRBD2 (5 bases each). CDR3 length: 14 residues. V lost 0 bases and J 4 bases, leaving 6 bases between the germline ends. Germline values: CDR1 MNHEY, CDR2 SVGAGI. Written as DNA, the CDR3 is TGTGCCAGCAGTTACTCAGGGACCACCGGGGAGCTGTTTTTT. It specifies CASSYSGTTGELFF.

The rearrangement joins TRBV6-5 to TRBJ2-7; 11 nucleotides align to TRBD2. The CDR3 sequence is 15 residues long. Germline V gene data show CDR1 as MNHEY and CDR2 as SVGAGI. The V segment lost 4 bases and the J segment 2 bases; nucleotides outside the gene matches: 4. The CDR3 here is CASSLGTSGAYEQYF. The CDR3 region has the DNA TGTGCCAGCAGTTTGGGGACTAGCGGCGCCTACGAGCAGTACTTC.

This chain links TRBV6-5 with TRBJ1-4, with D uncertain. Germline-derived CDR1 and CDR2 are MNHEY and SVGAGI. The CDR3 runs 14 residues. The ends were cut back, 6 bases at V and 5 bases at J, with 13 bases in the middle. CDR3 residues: CASRGFLGNEKLFF. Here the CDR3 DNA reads TGTGCCAGCAGGGGGTTTCTGGGGAATGAAAAACTGTTTTTT.

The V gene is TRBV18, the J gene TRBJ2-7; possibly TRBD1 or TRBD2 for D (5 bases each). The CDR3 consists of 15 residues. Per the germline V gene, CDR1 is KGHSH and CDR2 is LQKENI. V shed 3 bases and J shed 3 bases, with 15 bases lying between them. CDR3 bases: TGTGCCAGCTCACCTGGGCAGGGAGCTTTCTACGAGCAGTACTTC. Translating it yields CASSPGQGAFYEQYF.

The CDR3 coding sequence is TGTGCCAGTTCAAGAGGGGGGATGGAGACCCAGTACTTC. Translation gives CASSRGGMETQYF. The chain carries TRBV7-3 and TRBJ2-5; D tentatively reads TRBD1 or TRBD2 (6 bases each). This CDR3 spans 13 amino acids. In germline, CDR1 is SGHTA, CDR2 FQGTGA. V was pared by 9 bases and J by 5 bases, with 16 bases between.

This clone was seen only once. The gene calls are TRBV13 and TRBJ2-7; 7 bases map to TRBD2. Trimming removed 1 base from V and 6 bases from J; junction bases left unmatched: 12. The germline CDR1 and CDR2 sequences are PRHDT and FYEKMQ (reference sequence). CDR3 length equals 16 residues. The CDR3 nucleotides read TGTGCCAGCAGCTTAGCTCTAGCGGACGGACCTGGCGAGCAGTACTTC. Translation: CASSLALADGPGEQYF.

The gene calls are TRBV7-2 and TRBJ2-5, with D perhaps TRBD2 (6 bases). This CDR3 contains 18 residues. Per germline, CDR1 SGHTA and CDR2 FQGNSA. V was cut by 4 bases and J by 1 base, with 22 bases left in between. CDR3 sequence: CASSSSTFVGGSQETQYF. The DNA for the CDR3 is TGTGCCAGCAGCTCATCCACTTTCGTGGGAGGAAGCCAAGAGACCCAGTACTTC.

CDR3 DNA: TGTGCCAGCAGCTTGGAAGGGGCCGAGCAGTACTTC. This gives the protein CASSLEGAEQYF. The chain links TRBV11-2 to TRBJ2-7; a weak D match, TRBD1 (5 bases). Trimming cost V 3 bases and J 6 bases, with 9 bases left between them. The CDR3 consists of 12 residues. Germline assignment: CDR1 SGHAT and CDR2 FQNNGV.

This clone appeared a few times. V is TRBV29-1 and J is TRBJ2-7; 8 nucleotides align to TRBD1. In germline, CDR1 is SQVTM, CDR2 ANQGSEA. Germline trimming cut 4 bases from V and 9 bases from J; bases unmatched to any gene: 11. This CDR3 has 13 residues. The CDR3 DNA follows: TGCAGCGTTGGGGCCGACAGGGGATCACGGCAGTACTTC. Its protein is CSVGADRGSRQYF.

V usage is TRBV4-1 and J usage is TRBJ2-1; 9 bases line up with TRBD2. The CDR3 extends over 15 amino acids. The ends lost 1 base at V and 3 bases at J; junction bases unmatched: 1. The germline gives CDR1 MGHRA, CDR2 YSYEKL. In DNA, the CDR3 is TGCGCCAGCAGCCAAGGACTAGCGGTCTACAATGAGCAGTTCTTC. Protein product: CASSQGLAVYNEQFF.

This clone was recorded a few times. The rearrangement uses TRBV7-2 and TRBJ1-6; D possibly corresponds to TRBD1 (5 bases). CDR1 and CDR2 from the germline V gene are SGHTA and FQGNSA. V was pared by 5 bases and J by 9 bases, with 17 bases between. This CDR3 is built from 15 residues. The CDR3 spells CASSLGHRGSSPLHF. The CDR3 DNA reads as TGTGCCAGCAGCCTCGGACATAGGGGAAGTTCACCCCTCCACTTT.

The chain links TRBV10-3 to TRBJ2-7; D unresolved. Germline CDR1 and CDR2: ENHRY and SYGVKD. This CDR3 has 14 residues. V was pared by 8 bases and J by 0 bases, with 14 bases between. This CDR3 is CAISSSESSYEQYF. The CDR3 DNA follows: TGTGCCATCTCTTCCTCTGAGAGCTCCTACGAGCAGTACTTC.

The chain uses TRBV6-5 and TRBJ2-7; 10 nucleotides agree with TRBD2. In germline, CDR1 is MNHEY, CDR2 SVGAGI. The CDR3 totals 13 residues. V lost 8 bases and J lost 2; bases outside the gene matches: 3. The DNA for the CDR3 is TGTGCCAGCGCCGGACTAGCGGCCTACGAGCAGTACTTC. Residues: CASAGLAAYEQYF.

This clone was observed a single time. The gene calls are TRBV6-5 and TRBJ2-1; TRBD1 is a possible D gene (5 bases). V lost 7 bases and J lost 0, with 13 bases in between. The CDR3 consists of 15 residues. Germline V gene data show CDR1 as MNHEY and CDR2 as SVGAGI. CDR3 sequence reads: CASTRGRSSYNEQFF. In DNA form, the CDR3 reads TGTGCCAGCACTAGGGGCCGAAGCTCCTACAATGAGCAGTTCTTC.

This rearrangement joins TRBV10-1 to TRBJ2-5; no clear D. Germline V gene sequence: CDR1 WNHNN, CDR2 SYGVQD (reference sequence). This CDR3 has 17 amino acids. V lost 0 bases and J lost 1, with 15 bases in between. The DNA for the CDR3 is TGCGCCAGCAGTGAGTCGACTGTCAAAAATTCCCAAGAGACCCAGTACTTC. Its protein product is CASSESTVKNSQETQYF.

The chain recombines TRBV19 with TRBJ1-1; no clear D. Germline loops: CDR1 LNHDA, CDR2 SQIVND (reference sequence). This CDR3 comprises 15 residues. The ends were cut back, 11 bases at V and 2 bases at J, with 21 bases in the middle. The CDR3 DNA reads TGTGCCTCCCGCCCCCCCCACAGTTTAAACACTGAAGCTTTCTTT. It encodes CASRPPHSLNTEAFF.

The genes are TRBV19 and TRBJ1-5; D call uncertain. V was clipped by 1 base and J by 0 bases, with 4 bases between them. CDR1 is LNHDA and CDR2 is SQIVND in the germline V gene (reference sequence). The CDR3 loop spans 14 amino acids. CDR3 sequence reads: CASSIGVSNQPQHF. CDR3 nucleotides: TGTGCCAGTAGTATAGGGGTTAGCAATCAGCCCCAGCATTTT.

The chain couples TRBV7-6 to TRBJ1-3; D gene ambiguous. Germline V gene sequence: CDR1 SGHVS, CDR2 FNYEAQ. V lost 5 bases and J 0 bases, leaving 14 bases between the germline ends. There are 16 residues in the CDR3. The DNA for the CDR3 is TGTGCCAGCAGCACCATGGACCGGCGCTCTGGAAACACCATATATTTT. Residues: CASSTMDRRSGNTIYF.

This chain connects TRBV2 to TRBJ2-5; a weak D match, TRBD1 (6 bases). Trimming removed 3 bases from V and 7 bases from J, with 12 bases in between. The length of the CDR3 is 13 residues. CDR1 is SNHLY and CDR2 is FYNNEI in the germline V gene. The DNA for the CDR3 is TGTGCCAGCAGTGACAGGGGTGGAGTGACCCAGTACTTC. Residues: CASSDRGGVTQYF.

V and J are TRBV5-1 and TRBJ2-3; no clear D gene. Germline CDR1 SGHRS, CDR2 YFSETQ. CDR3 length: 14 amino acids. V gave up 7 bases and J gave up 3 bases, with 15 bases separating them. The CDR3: CASAESGPTDTQYF. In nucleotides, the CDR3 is TGCGCCAGCGCAGAGAGTGGACCAACAGATACGCAGTATTTT.

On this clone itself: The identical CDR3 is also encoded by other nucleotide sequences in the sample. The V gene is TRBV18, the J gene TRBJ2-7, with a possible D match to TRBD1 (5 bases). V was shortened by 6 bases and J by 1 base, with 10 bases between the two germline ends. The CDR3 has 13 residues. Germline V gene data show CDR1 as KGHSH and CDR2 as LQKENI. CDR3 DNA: TGTGCCAGCTCCCCGCAGGGATCCTACGAGCAGTACTTC. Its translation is CASSPQGSYEQYF.

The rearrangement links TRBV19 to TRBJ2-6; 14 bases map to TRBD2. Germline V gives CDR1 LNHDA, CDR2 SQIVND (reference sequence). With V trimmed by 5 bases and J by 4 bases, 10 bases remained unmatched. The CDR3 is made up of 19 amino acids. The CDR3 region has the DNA TGTGCCAGTAGTTCTCGTGGACTAGCGGGGGGTCTCGGGGCCAACGTCCTGACTTTC. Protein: CASSSRGLAGGLGANVLTF.

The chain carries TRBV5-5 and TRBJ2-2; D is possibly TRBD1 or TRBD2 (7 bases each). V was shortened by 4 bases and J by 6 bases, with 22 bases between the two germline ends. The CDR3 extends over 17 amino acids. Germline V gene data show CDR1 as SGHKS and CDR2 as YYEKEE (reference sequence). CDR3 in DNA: TGTGCCAGCAGCCCCGAGGGGGCGGGGGCCTACTCCGGGGAGCTGTTTTTT. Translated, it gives CASSPEGAGAYSGELFF. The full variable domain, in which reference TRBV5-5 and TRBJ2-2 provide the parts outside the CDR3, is DAGVTQSPTHLIKTRGQQVTLRCSPISGHKSVSWYQQVLGQGPQFIFQYYEKEERGRGNFPDRFSARQFPNYSSELNVNALLLGDSALYLCASSPEGAGAYSGELFFGEGSRLTVL.

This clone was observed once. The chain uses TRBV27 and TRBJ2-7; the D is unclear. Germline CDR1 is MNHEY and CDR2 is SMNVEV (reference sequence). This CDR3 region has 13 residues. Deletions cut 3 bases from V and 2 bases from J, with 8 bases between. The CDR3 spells CASSFNTPYEQYF. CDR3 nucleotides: TGTGCCAGCAGTTTTAACACCCCCTACGAGCAGTACTTC.

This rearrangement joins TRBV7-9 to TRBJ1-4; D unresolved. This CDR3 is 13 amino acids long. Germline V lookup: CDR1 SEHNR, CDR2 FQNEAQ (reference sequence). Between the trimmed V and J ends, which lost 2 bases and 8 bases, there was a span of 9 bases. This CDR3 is CASSLNDGEKLFF. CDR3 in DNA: TGTGCCAGCAGCTTAAACGACGGAGAAAAACTGTTTTTT.

Here the CDR3 reads CASSSGTPNNSPLHF. Written as DNA, the CDR3 is TGTGCCAGCAGTTCTGGGACGCCGAATAATTCACCCCTCCACTTT. The chain has TRBV27 and TRBJ1-6; D perhaps matches TRBD1 (5 bases). Deletions cut 4 bases from V and 5 bases from J, with 12 bases between. The germline V gene has CDR1 MNHEY and CDR2 SMNVEV (reference sequence). This CDR3 is 15 amino acids long.